Sequencing of this T cell receptor beta chain was carried out in a study of cytomegalovirus exposure and HLA in healthy donors. Study observations and caveats: Altogether, some 160 TCR beta chains were recorded as cytomegalovirus-associated. It was found in a later analysis that first-cohort TCR clusters tended to co-occur in the 130 or so validation repertoires.

The donors were in the roughly 130-subject validation cohort, distinct from the roughly 600-subject first cohort. To note about this clone: As yet, its antigen is unknown.

Clones were sequenced by immunoSEQ multiplex PCR, and TCRdb holds only the in-frame ones, with some missing. This sample has 140,000 or so clones; approximately 90% occur once, and the top ten carry about 0.75%. The CDR3 totals 16 residues. J lost 1 base, V lost 0 bases, and 2 bases had no gene match. CDR1 and CDR2 from the germline V gene are LGHNA and YSLEER. Sequencing used PBMCs. The chain is built from TRBV4-3 and TRBJ2-7; TRBD2 matches 11 bases. This receptor was taken from a man aged 18 to 29 in good health and CMV-seronegative. The chain's CDR3 is CASSQDLAGGSYEQYV. The CDR3 DNA reads as TGCGCCAGCAGCCAAGATTTAGCGGGAGGGTCCTACGAGCAGTACGTC.